Each of the 27 T cell receptor beta chains below was sequenced from the same sample in a study of sequential checkpoint blockade in melanoma. Sequenced by immunoSEQ multiplex PCR; TCRdb stores in-frame clones only, minus some. The sample holds about 18,000 clones, roughly 66% seen once. As to treatment: randomized to nivolumab then ipilimumab (arm A) or the reverse (arm B). Sequenced here: CD8+ T cells sorted from blood (inferred from file names), sampled from a patient given nivolumab and ipilimumab in sequence. These receptors came from a human donor with melanoma.

The genes are TRBV4-1 and TRBJ1-1; D gene ambiguous. V gave up 3 bases and J gave up 0 bases, with 5 bases separating them. Per the germline V gene, CDR1 is MGHRA and CDR2 is YSYEKL. The CDR3 is 13 amino acids. The CDR3 sequence: CASSHGMNTEAFF. The CDR3 DNA reads as TGCGCCAGCAGCCACGGGATGAACACTGAAGCTTTCTTT.

Only a few counts were recorded for this clone. A far larger clone is only one base removed, so a read error is likely. This chain joins TRBV5-8 and TRBJ1-1; tentative D call: TRBD1 (6 bases). Per germline, CDR1 SGHTS and CDR2 YDEGEE. The CDR3 totals 14 residues. Trimming left V 2 bases short and J 1 base short, with 9 bases between. The CDR3 bases are TGTGCCAGCAGCTTATTACAGGGGAACACTGAAGCTTTCTTT. As protein: CASSLLQGNTEAFF.

Remarks on this clone: At the DNA level, this CDR3 is encoded by other sequences in the same sample as well. The chain employs TRBV7-2 and TRBJ2-7; D perhaps matches TRBD2 (6 bases). CDR1 and CDR2 from the germline V gene are SGHTA and FQGNSA. Trimming left V 5 bases short and J 5 bases short, with 10 bases between. CDR3 length: 12 residues. The CDR3 DNA reads as TGTGCCAGCAGCCGAACGGGGGACGAGCAGTACTTC. This encodes CASSRTGDEQYF.

The chain couples TRBV29-1 to TRBJ1-2; possibly TRBD1 for D (6 bases). The CDR3 loop spans 15 amino acids. Trimming removed 0 bases from V and 2 bases from J, with 13 bases in between. Germline values: CDR1 SQVTM, CDR2 ANQGSEA. The CDR3 loop is CSVEDWETGNYGYTF. The CDR3 bases are TGCAGCGTTGAAGATTGGGAGACAGGCAACTATGGCTACACCTTC.

This clone was observed a handful of times. The genes are TRBV9 and TRBJ2-2, with 8 nucleotides matching TRBD2. After removal of 4 bases from V and 5 bases from J, the junction contained 7 bases not matched to a gene. The germline gives CDR1 SGDLS, CDR2 YYNGEE. The CDR3 sequence is 15 residues long. CDR3 loop: CASSYGTSETGELFF. CDR3 DNA sequence: TGTGCCAGCAGCTATGGGACTAGTGAGACCGGGGAGCTGTTTTTT. Using reference TRBV9 and TRBJ2-2 for the parts outside the CDR3, the full variable domain is DSGVTQTPKHLITATGQRVTLRCSPRSGDLSVYWYQQSLDQGLQFLIQYYNGEERAKGNILERFSAQQFPDLHSELNLSSLELGDSALYFCASSYGTSETGELFFGEGSRLTVL.

In DNA, the CDR3 is TGTGCCAGCAGCCAAGGGACAGCAGGCGAGCAGTACTTC. It codes for CASSQGTAGEQYF. The chain joins TRBV28 to TRBJ2-7, with 7 bases matching TRBD1. The CDR3 has 13 residues. Unmatched junction bases numbered 8, after V lost 6 bases and J lost 6 bases. The germline CDR1 and CDR2 sequences are MDHEN and SYDVKM.

A few counts support this clone. The V gene is TRBV4-1, the J gene TRBJ2-1; tentative D call: TRBD2 (6 bases). Germline assignment: CDR1 MGHRA and CDR2 YSYEKL. Trimming took off 1 base at V and 2 bases at J, with 9 bases between the two ends. This CDR3 spans 15 amino acids. The DNA for the CDR3 is TGCGCCAGCAGCCAAGTGGGGACTCCCTACAATGAGCAGTTCTTC. Its translation: CASSQVGTPYNEQFF.

The rearrangement joins TRBV27 to TRBJ1-1, with D hard to call. CDR3 size: 11 residues. Germline loops: CDR1 MNHEY, CDR2 SMNVEV (reference sequence). V was clipped by 10 bases and J by 7 bases, with 13 bases between them. The CDR3 DNA follows: TGTGCCACCCCGGGAGGGAATGAAGCTTTCTTT. It specifies CATPGGNEAFF.

The chain recombines TRBV4-1 with TRBJ2-5, with 9 bases that match TRBD1. The DNA end favors TRBJ2-7, so the J call may be wrong. From germline, CDR1 is MGHRA and CDR2 YSYEKL. The CDR3 has 13 residues. This CDR3 is CASSPWGQGEQYF. DNA for the CDR3: TGCGCCAGCAGCCCCTGGGGACAGGGCGAGCAGTACTTC.

The chain employs TRBV5-1 and TRBJ1-1, with D possibly TRBD1 on 5 matching bases. The germline V and J ends were trimmed by 2 bases and 3 bases, with 11 bases remaining between them. The CDR3 totals 14 residues. From germline, CDR1 is SGHRS and CDR2 YFSETQ. This CDR3 is CASSFTLQDTEAFF. Written as DNA, the CDR3 is TGCGCCAGCAGCTTTACCCTACAGGACACTGAAGCTTTCTTT.

There are a few counts of this clone. This chain connects TRBV28 to TRBJ2-7; the D gene is possibly TRBD1 (5 bases). This CDR3 spans 15 amino acids. The V and J ends lost 2 bases and 0 bases respectively, with 11 bases between them. Germline V gene sequence: CDR1 MDHEN, CDR2 SYDVKM. The CDR3 region is CASSLVAGPSYEQYF. CDR3 in DNA: TGTGCCAGCAGTTTAGTGGCAGGGCCCTCCTACGAGCAGTACTTC.

This chain connects TRBV6-5 to TRBJ2-1; 11 positions agree with TRBD2. The CDR3 loop spans 16 amino acids. V lost 4 bases to trimming and J lost 2 bases; unmatched junction nucleotides: 4. Germline V lookup: CDR1 MNHEY, CDR2 SVGAGI. The DNA of the CDR3 is TGTGCCAGCAGTTCACTAGCGGGAGTACCCTACAATGAGCAGTTCTTC. This translates into CASSSLAGVPYNEQFF.

This clone was detected once. This chain uses TRBV9 with TRBJ1-2, with D possibly being TRBD1 (6 bases). The CDR3 runs to 13 residues. Germline lookup yields CDR1 SGDLS and CDR2 YYNGEE. V was pared by 3 bases and J by 8 bases, with 14 bases between. CDR3 in amino acids: CASSAGRGGGYTF. As DNA, the CDR3 is TGTGCCAGCAGCGCGGGGAGGGGGGGAGGCTACACCTTC.

The CDR3: CASSVLPGGDEQFF. CDR3 bases: TGTGCCAGTAGTGTCCTACCCGGGGGGGATGAGCAGTTCTTC. V is TRBV19 and J is TRBJ2-1; 8 nucleotides align to TRBD2. The CDR3 sequence is 14 residues long. J gave up 8 bases and V 5 bases, and 8 bases lay outside the gene matches. CDR1 is LNHDA, CDR2 SQIVND, per germline (reference sequence).

V and J are TRBV28 and TRBJ1-1; perhaps TRBD1 as D (5 bases). Germline V gives CDR1 MDHEN, CDR2 SYDVKM. The V gene lost 3 bases and the J gene lost 5 bases, with 16 bases spanning the gap. There are 15 residues in the CDR3. CDR3 residues: CASSFPQGGKTEAFF. In nucleotides, the CDR3 is TGTGCCAGCAGTTTCCCGCAGGGAGGAAAGACTGAAGCTTTCTTT.

The genes are TRBV4-1 and TRBJ1-3; D gene uncertain. V was clipped by 0 bases and J by 0 bases, with 12 bases between them. CDR3 size: 17 residues. Germline CDR1 MGHRA, CDR2 YSYEKL. CDR3 loop: CASSQDHHGVSGNTIYF. In DNA, the CDR3 is TGCGCCAGCAGCCAAGATCATCACGGAGTCTCTGGAAACACCATATATTTT.

This sequence joins TRBV5-6 and TRBJ1-1; D ambiguous. Between the trimmed V and J ends, which lost 2 bases and 6 bases, there was a span of 14 bases. The CDR3 contains 14 residues. Germline V gene lookup returns CDR1 SGHDT and CDR2 YYEEEE. DNA for the CDR3: TGTGCCAGCAGCTTTGTGGGCGCCCAGTCTGAAGCTTTCTTT. This translates into CASSFVGAQSEAFF.

Written as DNA, the CDR3 is TGTGCCAGTAGTATTACTAGTTCTGGTGAGCAGTTCTTC. Translating gives CASSITSSGEQFF. V and J are TRBV19 and TRBJ2-1; possibly TRBD2 for D (5 bases). Per the germline V gene, CDR1 is LNHDA and CDR2 is SQIVND (reference sequence). This CDR3 region has 13 residues. Trimming pared 3 bases from V and 9 bases from J, leaving 12 bases between.

This sequence joins TRBV9 and TRBJ2-5; D may be TRBD1 (5 bases). The CDR3 contains 15 residues. The germline V gene has CDR1 SGDLS and CDR2 YYNGEE. Trimming cost V 0 bases and J 5 bases, with 14 bases left between them. The CDR3 here is CASSVAGQGGETQYF. The CDR3 DNA reads as TGTGCCAGCAGCGTAGCTGGCCAGGGTGGGGAGACCCAGTACTTC.

The J gene is TRBJ1-1, the V gene TRBV9; perhaps TRBD1 as D (6 bases). Trimming shortened V by 0 bases and J by 5 bases, and 14 bases separated the two germline ends. Germline V gives CDR1 SGDLS, CDR2 YYNGEE. The CDR3 is made up of 15 amino acids. The DNA of the CDR3 is TGTGCCAGCAGCGTAGGGCTACAGGGAGGGACTGAAGCTTTCTTT. It encodes CASSVGLQGGTEAFF.

In this sample, this clone is medium-sized. V gene TRBV7-9 combines with J gene TRBJ1-1, with D possibly TRBD1 on 6 matching bases. This CDR3 spans 15 amino acids. Germline V CDR1 and CDR2: SEHNR, FQNEAQ (reference sequence). V gave up 4 bases and J gave up 5 bases, with 17 bases separating them. CDR3: CASSSMQGYGTEAFF. Written as DNA, the CDR3 is TGTGCCAGCAGCTCGATGCAGGGGTACGGGACTGAAGCTTTCTTT.

This clone is categorized as medium-sized. The chain employs TRBV9 and TRBJ1-1; 9 nucleotides agree with TRBD1. Per germline, CDR1 SGDLS and CDR2 YYNGEE. This CDR3 comprises 16 residues. With V trimmed by 3 bases and J by 1 base, 7 bases remained unmatched. The CDR3 spells CASSDRTGGPNTEAFF. The CDR3 DNA is TGTGCCAGCAGCGACCGAACAGGGGGCCCGAACACTGAAGCTTTCTTT.

The V gene is TRBV9, the J gene TRBJ2-7, with 8 bases aligning to TRBD1. The germline V gene encodes CDR1 SGDLS and CDR2 YYNGEE. The CDR3 sequence is 14 residues long. J lost 6 bases, V lost 4 bases, and 9 bases had no gene match. CDR3 sequence (DNA): TGTGCCAGCAGCCCGCTGGACAGGGTGGCCGAGCAGTACTTC. Protein product: CASSPLDRVAEQYF.

The chain is built from TRBV9 and TRBJ2-1; 9 bases are shared with TRBD2. J lost 7 bases, V lost 4 bases, and 12 bases had no gene match. This CDR3 has 16 residues. In germline, CDR1 is SGDLS, CDR2 YYNGEE. CDR3 amino acids: CASSNGAGLASNEQFF. The CDR3 DNA reads as TGTGCCAGCAGCAACGGTGCGGGACTAGCATCGAATGAGCAGTTCTTC.

This clone was seen once. The J gene is TRBJ2-7, the V gene TRBV14; 10 bases agree with TRBD2. Losses at the gene ends were 6 bases for V and 3 bases for J; bases not matched to a gene: 11. The CDR3 has 16 residues. Germline V gene data show CDR1 as SGHDN and CDR2 as FVKESK. DNA of the CDR3: TGTGCCAGCAGTCCCACAATAGCGGGGGGTAACTACGAGCAGTACTTC. Translating it yields CASSPTIAGGNYEQYF.

The CDR3: CASSGRTGGGGEQYF. Here the CDR3 DNA reads TGTGCCAGCAGCGGGCGGACAGGGGGCGGGGGTGAGCAGTACTTC. The rearrangement joins TRBV7-8 to TRBJ2-7, with 11 bases lining up with TRBD1. The CDR3 totals 15 residues. The germline V gene has CDR1 SGHVS and CDR2 FQNEAQ. Losses at the gene ends were 5 bases for V and 7 bases for J; bases not matched to a gene: 10.

The J gene is TRBJ2-7, the V gene TRBV18, with 8 bases lining up with TRBD1. There are 15 residues in the CDR3. The germline CDR1 and CDR2 sequences are KGHSH and LQKENI. Unmatched junction bases numbered 6, after V lost 5 bases and J lost 0 bases. CDR3 sequence: CASSSGQASSYEQYF. In DNA form, the CDR3 reads TGTGCCAGCTCATCGGGACAGGCGAGCTCCTACGAGCAGTACTTC.